Below are 10 T cell receptor beta chains sequenced from a single sample in a study of blood T cell repertoires in COVID-19. Assay: immunoSEQ multiplex PCR; the TCRdb copy retains only in-frame clones and omits some. The sample lists fewer than 300,000 clones, about 70% occurring once. The specimen sequenced was peripheral blood. These receptors were obtained from a woman of 80 years or more with acute or convalescent COVID-19.

The chain uses TRBV18 and TRBJ1-1; no firm D call. With 2 bases removed from V and 2 bases from J, the gap between germline ends came to 12 bases. Germline V lookup: CDR1 KGHSH, CDR2 LQKENI. The CDR3 has 15 residues. CDR3 residues: CASSPKSQTNTEAFF. The CDR3 DNA sequence: TGTGCCAGCTCACCAAAGTCCCAGACAAACACTGAAGCTTTCTTT.

The chain links TRBV6-5 to TRBJ1-1; a weak D match, TRBD1 (5 bases). With 6 bases removed from V and 4 bases from J, the gap between germline ends came to 9 bases. CDR1 and CDR2 from the germline V gene are MNHEY and SVGAGI. The CDR3 is 12 residues long. In DNA form, the CDR3 reads TGTGCCAGCAGGGACCAGGGCACTGAAGCTTTCTTT. It is translated as CASRDQGTEAFF.

This clone was seen more than once but under ten times. The chain has TRBV20-1 and TRBJ1-1; D is ambiguous. The ends were cut back, 3 bases at V and 0 bases at J, with 8 bases in the middle. Per the germline V gene, CDR1 is DFQATT and CDR2 is SNEGSKA (reference sequence). This CDR3 has 13 amino acids. CDR3: CSASREVNTEAFF. The CDR3 DNA reads as TGCAGTGCTAGTAGGGAGGTGAACACTGAAGCTTTCTTT.

This clone appeared once. The rearrangement joins TRBV7-9 to TRBJ2-7; D might be TRBD2 (5 bases). The V and J ends lost 2 bases and 6 bases respectively, with 8 bases between them. From germline, CDR1 is SEHNR and CDR2 FQNEAQ (reference sequence). The CDR3 totals 12 residues. The CDR3 region has the DNA TGTGCCAGCAGCTTAAGAGGGCCCGAGCAGTACTTC. It yields the protein CASSLRGPEQYF.

This clone came up a few times. This sequence joins TRBV4-3 and TRBJ1-6, with D maybe TRBD1 (5 bases). The CDR3 spans 18 residues. The ends were cut back, 0 bases at V and 5 bases at J, with 17 bases in the middle. Per germline, CDR1 LGHNA and CDR2 YSLEER. The DNA for the CDR3 is TGCGCCAGCAGCCAAGAGTTGGTCCAGGGTCCGAATAATTCACCCCTCCACTTT. It yields the protein CASSQELVQGPNNSPLHF.

This clone has a handful of counts. J is TRBJ1-1 and V is TRBV18; maybe TRBD1 (6 bases). Germline CDR1 is KGHSH and CDR2 is LQKENI. V dropped 2 bases and J dropped 1 base, with 11 bases sitting between them. There are 15 residues in the CDR3. The CDR3 region has the DNA TGTGCCAGCTCACCATTTGGACAGCAGAACACTGAAGCTTTCTTT. Encoded protein: CASSPFGQQNTEAFF.

The chain is built from TRBV7-8 and TRBJ2-1, with TRBD1 matching 9 bases. Germline CDR1 SGHVS, CDR2 FQNEAQ. The CDR3 covers 14 residues. Trimming at V came to 6 bases and at J to 8 bases, leaving 8 bases not matched to a gene. CDR3 protein: CASSLDRGIDEQFF. CDR3 in DNA: TGTGCCAGCAGTCTCGACAGGGGGATTGATGAGCAGTTCTTC. Drawing the rest from reference TRBV7-8 and TRBJ2-1, the complete variable domain is GAGVSQSPRYKVAKRGQDVALRCDPISGHVSLFWYQQALGQGPEFLTYFQNEAQLDKSGLPSDRFFAERPEGSVSTLKIQRTQQEDSAVYLCASSLDRGIDEQFFGPGTRLTVL.

The table lists this clone with a few counts. This chain links TRBV19 with TRBJ1-3, with a weak D call TRBD1 (6 bases). The germline CDR1 and CDR2 sequences are LNHDA and SQIVND (reference sequence). Trimming left V 5 bases short and J 1 base short, with 12 bases between. The CDR3 consists of 15 residues. The CDR3 loop reads CASSVGQRSGNTIYF. CDR3 DNA sequence: TGTGCCAGTAGTGTCGGACAGCGGTCTGGAAACACCATATATTTT.

This chain joins TRBV7-2 and TRBJ2-1; a possible D gene is TRBD2 (5 bases). Trimming left V 1 base short and J 6 bases short, with 13 bases between. The CDR3 is made up of 15 amino acids. Germline CDR1 and CDR2: SGHTA and FQGNSA. The CDR3 is CASSLEVARFNEQFF. CDR3 sequence (DNA): TGTGCCAGCAGCTTAGAAGTAGCGAGGTTCAATGAGCAGTTCTTC.

The rearrangement joins TRBV7-2 to TRBJ2-3; possible D gene TRBD1, 6 bases. This CDR3 is built from 11 residues. CDR1 is SGHTA, CDR2 FQGNSA, per germline. Trimming took off 6 bases at V and 12 bases at J, with 13 bases between the two ends. Here the CDR3 reads CASSLGGVQYF. In DNA, the CDR3 is TGTGCCAGCAGTCTAGGGGGTGTTCAGTATTTT.